This T cell receptor beta chain was recovered during a study of cytomegalovirus exposure and HLA in healthy donors. Points from the study as a whole: HLA alleles were associated with fewer than 20,000 TCR beta sequences in a later analysis at 0.05 false discovery rate. For most TCR beta V segments, an earlier analysis put the productive rate at about 90% or about 30% of the time. In a later analysis, the majority of CMV-associated beta chains seemingly showed HLA restriction.

Trimming shortened V by 0 bases and J by 4 bases, and 5 bases separated the two germline ends. Germline values: CDR1 LNHNV, CDR2 YYDKDF (reference sequence). The CDR3 sequence is 13 residues long. Notes on this clone: Antigen unknown.

60 Vbeta and 13 Jbeta primers were used in PCR. As originally analysed: Unique TCR beta chains numbered 60 million to 100 million in a later analysis, with about 11 million shared. Profiling relied on immunoSEQ multiplex PCR, and the TCRdb table lists in-frame clones only, not all of them. The DNA gave D and trimming, while V, J and clone size come from that table. The listing contains 150,000 to 200,000 clones. This receptor was identified in a man aged 25 to 45 in good health and CMV-seronegative. The genes are TRBV15 and TRBJ2-3; D unresolved. What was sequenced was PBMCs. As DNA, the CDR3 is TGTGCCACCAGCAGAGACCGCGCAGATACGCAGTATTTT. This translates into CATSRDRADTQYF. Combining the CDR3 with reference TRBV15 and TRBJ2-3 gives the whole variable domain DAMVIQNPRYQVTQFGKPVTLSCSQTLNHNVMYWYQQKSSQAPKLLFHYYDKDFNNEADTPDNFQSRRPNTSFCFLDIRSPGLGDTAMYLCATSRDRADTQYFGPGTRLTVL.